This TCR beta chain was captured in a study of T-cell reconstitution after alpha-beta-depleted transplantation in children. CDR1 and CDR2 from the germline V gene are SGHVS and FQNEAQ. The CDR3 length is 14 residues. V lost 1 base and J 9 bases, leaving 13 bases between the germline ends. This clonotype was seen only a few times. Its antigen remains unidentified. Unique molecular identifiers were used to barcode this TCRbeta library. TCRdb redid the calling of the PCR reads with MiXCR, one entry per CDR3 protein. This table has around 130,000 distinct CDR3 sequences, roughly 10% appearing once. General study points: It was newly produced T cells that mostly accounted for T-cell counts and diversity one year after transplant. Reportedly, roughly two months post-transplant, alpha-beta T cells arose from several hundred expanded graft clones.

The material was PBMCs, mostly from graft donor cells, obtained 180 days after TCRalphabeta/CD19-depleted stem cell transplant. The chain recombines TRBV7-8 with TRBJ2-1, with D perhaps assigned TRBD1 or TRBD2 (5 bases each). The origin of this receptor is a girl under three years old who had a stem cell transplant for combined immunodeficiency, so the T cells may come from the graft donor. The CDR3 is CASSLEGRVSEQFF. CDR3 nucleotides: TGTGCCAGCAGCTTAGAGGGGCGGGTATCTGAGCAGTTCTTC.